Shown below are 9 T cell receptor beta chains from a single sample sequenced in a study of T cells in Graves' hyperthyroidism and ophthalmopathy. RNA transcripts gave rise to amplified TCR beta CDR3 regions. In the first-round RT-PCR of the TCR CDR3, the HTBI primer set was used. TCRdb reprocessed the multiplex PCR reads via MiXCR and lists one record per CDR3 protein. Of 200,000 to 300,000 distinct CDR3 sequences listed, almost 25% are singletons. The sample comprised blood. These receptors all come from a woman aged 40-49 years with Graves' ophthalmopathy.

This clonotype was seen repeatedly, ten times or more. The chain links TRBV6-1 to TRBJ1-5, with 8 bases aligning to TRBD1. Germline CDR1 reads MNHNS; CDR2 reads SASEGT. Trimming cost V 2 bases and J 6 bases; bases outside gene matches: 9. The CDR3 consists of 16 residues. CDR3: CASSELRQGRSQPQHF. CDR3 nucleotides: TGTGCCAGCAGTGAATTGAGACAGGGGAGGAGTCAGCCCCAGCATTTT.

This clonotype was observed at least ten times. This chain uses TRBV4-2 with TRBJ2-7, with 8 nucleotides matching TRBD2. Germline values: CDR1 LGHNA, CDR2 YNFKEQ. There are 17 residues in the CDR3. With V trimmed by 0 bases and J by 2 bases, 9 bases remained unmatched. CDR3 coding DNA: TGTGCCAGCAGCCAAGAAGGTGGCGGGAGGCCCACCTACGAGCAGTACTTC. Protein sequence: CASSQEGGGRPTYEQYF.

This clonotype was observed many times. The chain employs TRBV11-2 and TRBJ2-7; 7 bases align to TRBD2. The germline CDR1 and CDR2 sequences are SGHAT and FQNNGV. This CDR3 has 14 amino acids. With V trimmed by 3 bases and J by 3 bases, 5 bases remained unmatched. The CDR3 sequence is CASSLGTTHYEQYF. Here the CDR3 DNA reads TGTGCCAGCAGCTTGGGGACTACCCACTACGAGCAGTACTTC.

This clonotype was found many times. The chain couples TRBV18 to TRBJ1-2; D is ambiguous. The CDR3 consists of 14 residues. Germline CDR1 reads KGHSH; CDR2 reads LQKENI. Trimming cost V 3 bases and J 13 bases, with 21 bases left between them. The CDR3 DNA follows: TGTGCCAGCTCACCCCCAGGTGTGAGGGATTCAAGCACCTTC. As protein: CASSPPGVRDSSTF.

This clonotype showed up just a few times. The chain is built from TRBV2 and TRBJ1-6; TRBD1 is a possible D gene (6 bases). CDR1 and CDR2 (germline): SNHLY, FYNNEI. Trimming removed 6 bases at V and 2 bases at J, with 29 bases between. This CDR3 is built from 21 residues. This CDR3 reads CASSELTWDTDPLPYNSPLHF. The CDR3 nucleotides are TGTGCCAGCAGCGAATTAACCTGGGACACCGATCCCCTCCCCTATAATTCACCCCTCCACTTT.

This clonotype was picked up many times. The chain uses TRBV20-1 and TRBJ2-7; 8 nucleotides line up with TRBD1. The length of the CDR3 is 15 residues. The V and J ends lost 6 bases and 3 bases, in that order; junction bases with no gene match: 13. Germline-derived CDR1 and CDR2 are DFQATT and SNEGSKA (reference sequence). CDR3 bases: TGCAGTGCGTCAGGCCCGGACAGGGTAGTCTACGAGCAGTACTTC. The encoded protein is CSASGPDRVVYEQYF.

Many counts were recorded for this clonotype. In DNA, the CDR3 is TGTGCCAGCCGAGAGCTGGGTAGCGATGGGGAGCTGTTTTTT. Translation: CASRELGSDGELFF. The chain couples TRBV18 to TRBJ2-2; a weak D match, TRBD2 (5 bases). Germline CDR1 reads KGHSH; CDR2 reads LQKENI. Trimming removed 8 bases at V and 8 bases at J, with 18 bases between. This CDR3 has 14 residues. The full variable domain, in which reference TRBV18 and TRBJ2-2 provide the parts outside the CDR3, is NAGVMQNPRHLVRRRGQEARLRCSPMKGHSHVYWYRQLPEEGLKFMVYLQKENIIDESGMPKERFSAEFPKEGPSILRIQQVVRGDSAAYFCASRELGSDGELFFGEGSRLTVL.

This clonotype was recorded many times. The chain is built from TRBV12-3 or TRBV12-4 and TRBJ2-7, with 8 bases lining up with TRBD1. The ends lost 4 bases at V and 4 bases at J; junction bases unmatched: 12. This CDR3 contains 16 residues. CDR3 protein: CASSSSQGAVPYEQYF. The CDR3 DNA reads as TGTGCCAGCAGTTCTTCTCAGGGGGCGGTTCCATACGAGCAGTACTTC.

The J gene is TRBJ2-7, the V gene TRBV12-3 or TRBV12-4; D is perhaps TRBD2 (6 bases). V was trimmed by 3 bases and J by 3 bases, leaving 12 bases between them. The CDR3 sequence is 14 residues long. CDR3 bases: TGTGCCAGCAGTTTCTCCGCGGGACTCTACGAGCAGTACTTC. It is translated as CASSFSAGLYEQYF.